A single sample is the source of the 5 T cell receptor beta chains below, sequenced in a study of T cell responses to AZD1222 COVID-19 vaccine. The protocol was immunoSEQ multiplex PCR, while the TCRdb copy is restricted to in-frame clones and leaves out a portion. This table has about 90,000 clones, more than 75% appearing once. Material: peripheral blood, obtained on day 0 of MenACWY control vaccination. The receptors here all came from an adult in good health.

The rearrangement uses TRBV6-4 and TRBJ1-2; 12 nucleotides match TRBD1. The germline V gene encodes CDR1 MRHNA and CDR2 SNTAGT. After removal of 0 bases from V and 4 bases from J, the junction contained 3 bases not matched to a gene. CDR3 length: 16 amino acids. The CDR3 DNA reads as TGTGCCAGCAGTGACTCGGGGACAGGGGGCATCTATGGCTACACCTTC. Amino acids: CASSDSGTGGIYGYTF.

The chain carries TRBV10-3 and TRBJ1-6; the D is unclear. This CDR3 is built from 16 residues. Between the trimmed V and J ends, which lost 3 bases and 2 bases, there was a span of 11 bases. Germline CDR1 is ENHRY and CDR2 is SYGVKD. The DNA of the CDR3 is TGTGCCATCAGTGATGAGGGCTTAACCTATAATTCACCCCTCCACTTT. Amino acids: CAISDEGLTYNSPLHF.

The chain links TRBV5-1 to TRBJ2-5; no firm D call. V lost 2 bases to trimming and J lost 2 bases, with 10 bases between them. The CDR3 covers 14 residues. CDR1 and CDR2 (germline): SGHRS, YFSETQ. This chain's CDR3 is CASSFDGRQETQYF. The CDR3 DNA sequence: TGCGCCAGCAGCTTTGATGGACGGCAAGAGACCCAGTACTTC.

The rearrangement links TRBV6-1 to TRBJ2-2, with 10 bases identical to TRBD2. This CDR3 has 16 amino acids. Germline CDR1 MNHNS, CDR2 SASEGT. The V segment lost 3 bases and the J segment 3 bases; nucleotides outside the gene matches: 4. The CDR3: CASSDLTSGYTGELFF. As DNA, the CDR3 is TGTGCCAGCAGTGATTTGACTAGCGGGTACACCGGGGAGCTGTTTTTT.

This rearrangement joins TRBV7-2 to TRBJ1-1; possibly TRBD1 for D (6 bases). The V and J ends lost 5 bases and 2 bases respectively, with 15 bases between them. The CDR3 extends over 15 amino acids. Germline V gene data show CDR1 as SGHTA and CDR2 as FQGNSA. The CDR3 nucleotides are TGTGCCAGCAGCCCATACATGACAGGTAACACTGAAGCTTTCTTT. Translation gives CASSPYMTGNTEAFF.